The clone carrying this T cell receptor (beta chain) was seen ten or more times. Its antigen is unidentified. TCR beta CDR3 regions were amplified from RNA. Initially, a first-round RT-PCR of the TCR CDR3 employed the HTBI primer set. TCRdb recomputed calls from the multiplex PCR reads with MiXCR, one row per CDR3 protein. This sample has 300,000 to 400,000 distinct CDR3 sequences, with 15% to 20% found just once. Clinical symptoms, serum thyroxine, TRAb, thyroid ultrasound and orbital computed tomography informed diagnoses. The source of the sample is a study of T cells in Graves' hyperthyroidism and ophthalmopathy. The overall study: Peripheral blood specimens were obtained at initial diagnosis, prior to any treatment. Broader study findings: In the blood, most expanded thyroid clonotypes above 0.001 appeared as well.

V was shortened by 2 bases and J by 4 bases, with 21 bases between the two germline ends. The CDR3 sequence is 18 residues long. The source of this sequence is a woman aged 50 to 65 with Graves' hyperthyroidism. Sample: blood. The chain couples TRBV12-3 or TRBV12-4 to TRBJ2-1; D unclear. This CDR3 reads CASSLSGTAALLYNEQFF. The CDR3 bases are TGTGCCAGCAGTTTATCCGGAACCGCGGCCCTCCTGTACAATGAGCAGTTCTTC.